This T cell receptor beta chain comes out of a study of T-cell reconstitution after alpha-beta-depleted transplantation in children. Findings and caveats of the study: Fresh T-cell production supplied most of the T-cell counts and diversity seen one year after transplant. Surviving recipient T cells and intrathymic progenitors accounted for some patients' high TCRbeta diversity at day 60. Alpha-beta T cells about two months after transplant reportedly derived from several hundred expanded graft clones.

In its sample, this clonotype was seen many times. Antigen: not known. The CDR3 contains 13 residues. The V gene lost 1 base and the J gene lost 6 bases, with 11 bases spanning the gap. Germline CDR1 reads DFQATT; CDR2 reads SNEGSKA (reference sequence). A TCRbeta library incorporating unique molecular identifiers was prepared. TCRdb recomputed calls from the PCR reads with MiXCR, one row per CDR3 protein. The table shows 600,000 or so distinct CDR3 sequences, with 20% to 25% occurring only once. The clonotype comes from a boy younger than two who had a stem cell transplant for acute myeloid leukemia, so the T cells may come from the graft donor. The source material was PBMCs, mostly from graft donor cells, sampled 360 days after TCRalphabeta/CD19-depleted stem cell transplant. The rearrangement links TRBV20-1 to TRBJ2-3, with a possible D match to TRBD2 (7 bases). The CDR3 DNA follows: TGCAGTGCTAGAGTGGCGGGGGCTGATACGCAGTATTTT. Translated: CSARVAGADTQYF.